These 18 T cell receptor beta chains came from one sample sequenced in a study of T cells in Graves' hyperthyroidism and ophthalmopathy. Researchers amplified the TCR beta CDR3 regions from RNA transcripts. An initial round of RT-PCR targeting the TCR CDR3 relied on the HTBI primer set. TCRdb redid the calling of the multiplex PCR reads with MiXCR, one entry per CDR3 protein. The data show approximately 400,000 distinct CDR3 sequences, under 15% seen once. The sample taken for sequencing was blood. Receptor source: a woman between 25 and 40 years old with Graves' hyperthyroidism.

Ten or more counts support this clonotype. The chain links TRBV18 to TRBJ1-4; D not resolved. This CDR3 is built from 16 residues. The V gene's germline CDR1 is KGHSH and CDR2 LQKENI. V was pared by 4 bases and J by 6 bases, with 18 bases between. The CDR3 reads CASSRREEGADEKLFF. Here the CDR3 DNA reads TGTGCCAGCTCACGGAGAGAGGAGGGTGCAGATGAAAAACTGTTTTTT.

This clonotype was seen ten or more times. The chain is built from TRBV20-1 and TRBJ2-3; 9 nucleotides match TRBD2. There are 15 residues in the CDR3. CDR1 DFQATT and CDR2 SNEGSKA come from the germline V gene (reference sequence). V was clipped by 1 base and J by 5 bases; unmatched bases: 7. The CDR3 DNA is TGCAGTGCTAGAGTAATAGCGGGAGATGGAGATACGCAGTATTTT. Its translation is CSARVIAGDGDTQYF.

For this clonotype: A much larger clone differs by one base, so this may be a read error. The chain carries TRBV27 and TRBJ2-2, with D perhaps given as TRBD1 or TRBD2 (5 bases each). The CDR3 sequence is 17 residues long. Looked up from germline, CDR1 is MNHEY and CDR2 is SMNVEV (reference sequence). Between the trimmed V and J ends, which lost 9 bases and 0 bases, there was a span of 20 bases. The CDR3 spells CASFHGAAPTNTGELFF. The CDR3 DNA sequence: TGTGCCAGTTTCCACGGGGCAGCCCCTACGAACACCGGGGAGCTGTTTTTT.

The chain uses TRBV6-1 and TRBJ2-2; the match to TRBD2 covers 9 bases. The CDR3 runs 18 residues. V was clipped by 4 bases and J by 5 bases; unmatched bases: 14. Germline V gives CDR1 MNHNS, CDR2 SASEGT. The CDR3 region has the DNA TGTGCCAGCAGTGTAATGCTGGCGGGAGGGATAAAAACCGGGGAGCTGTTTTTT. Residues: CASSVMLAGGIKTGELFF.

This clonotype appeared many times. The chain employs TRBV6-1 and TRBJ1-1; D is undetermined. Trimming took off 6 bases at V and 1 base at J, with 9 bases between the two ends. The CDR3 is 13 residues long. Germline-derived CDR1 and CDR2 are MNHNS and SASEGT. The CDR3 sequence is CASRENRNTEAFF. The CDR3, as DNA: TGTGCCAGCAGAGAGAACAGGAACACTGAAGCTTTCTTT.

The CDR3 sequence is CASSQTGLAYNEQFF. The CDR3 region has the DNA TGTGCCAGCAGCCAGACGGGACTAGCGTACAATGAGCAGTTCTTC. The chain is built from TRBV5-5 and TRBJ2-1; TRBD2 aligns across 10 bases. This CDR3 region has 15 residues. J was trimmed by 4 bases and V by 4 bases; bases with no gene match: 5. Germline V gene sequence: CDR1 SGHKS, CDR2 YYEKEE (reference sequence).

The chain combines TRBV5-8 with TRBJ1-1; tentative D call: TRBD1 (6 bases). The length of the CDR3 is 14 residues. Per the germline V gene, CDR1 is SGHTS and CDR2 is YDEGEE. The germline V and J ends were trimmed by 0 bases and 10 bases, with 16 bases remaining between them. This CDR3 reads CASSLGGQISGAFF. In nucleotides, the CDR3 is TGTGCCAGCAGCTTGGGAGGACAGATTTCGGGAGCTTTCTTT.

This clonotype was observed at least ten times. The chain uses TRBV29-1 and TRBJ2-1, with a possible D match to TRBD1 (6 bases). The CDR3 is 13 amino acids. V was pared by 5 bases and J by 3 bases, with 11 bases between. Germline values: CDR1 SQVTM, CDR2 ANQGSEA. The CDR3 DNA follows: TGCAGCGTTCTAGGGGGAGTCTACAATGAGCAGTTCTTC. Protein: CSVLGGVYNEQFF.

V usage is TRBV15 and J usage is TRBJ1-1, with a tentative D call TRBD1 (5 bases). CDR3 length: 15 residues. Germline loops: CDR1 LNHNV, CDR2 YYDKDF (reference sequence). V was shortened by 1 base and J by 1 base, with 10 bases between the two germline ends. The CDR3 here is CATSRGTGPNTEAFF. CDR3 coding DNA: TGTGCCACCAGCAGAGGCACGGGGCCGAACACTGAAGCTTTCTTT.

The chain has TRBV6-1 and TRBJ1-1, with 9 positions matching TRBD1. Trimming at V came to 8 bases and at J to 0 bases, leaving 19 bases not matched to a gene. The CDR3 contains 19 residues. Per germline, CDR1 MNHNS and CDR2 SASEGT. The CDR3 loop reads CASSPMGLGTGFLNTEAFF. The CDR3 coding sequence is TGTGCCAGCTCGCCAATGGGACTTGGGACAGGGTTCTTGAACACTGAAGCTTTCTTT.

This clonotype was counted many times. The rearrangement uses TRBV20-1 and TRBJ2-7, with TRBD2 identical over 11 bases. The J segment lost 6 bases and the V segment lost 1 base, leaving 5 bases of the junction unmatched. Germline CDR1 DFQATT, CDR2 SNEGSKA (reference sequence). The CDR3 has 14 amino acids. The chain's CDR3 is CSARAGLAGAEQYF. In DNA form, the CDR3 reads TGCAGTGCTAGAGCTGGACTAGCGGGTGCCGAGCAGTACTTC.

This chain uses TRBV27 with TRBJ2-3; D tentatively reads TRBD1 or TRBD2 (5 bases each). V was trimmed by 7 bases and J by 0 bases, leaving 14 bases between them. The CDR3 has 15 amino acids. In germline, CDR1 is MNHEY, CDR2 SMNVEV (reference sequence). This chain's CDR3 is CASTVRDGSTDTQYF. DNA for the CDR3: TGTGCCAGCACGGTACGGGACGGCAGCACAGATACGCAGTATTTT.

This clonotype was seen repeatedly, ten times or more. CDR3: CSASSQHMNTEAFF. Written as DNA, the CDR3 is TGCAGTGCTAGTTCCCAACACATGAACACTGAAGCTTTCTTT. The chain is built from TRBV20-1 and TRBJ1-1; D ambiguous. Per the germline V gene, CDR1 is DFQATT and CDR2 is SNEGSKA (reference sequence). V lost 3 bases to trimming and J lost 0 bases, with 11 bases between them. This CDR3 region has 14 residues.

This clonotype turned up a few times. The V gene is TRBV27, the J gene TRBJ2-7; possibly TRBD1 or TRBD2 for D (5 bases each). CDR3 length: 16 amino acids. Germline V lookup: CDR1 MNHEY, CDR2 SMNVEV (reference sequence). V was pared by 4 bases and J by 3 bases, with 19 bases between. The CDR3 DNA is TGTGCCAGCAGTTACCAAACCTCGGGGCAGGGCTACGAGCAGTACTTC. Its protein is CASSYQTSGQGYEQYF.

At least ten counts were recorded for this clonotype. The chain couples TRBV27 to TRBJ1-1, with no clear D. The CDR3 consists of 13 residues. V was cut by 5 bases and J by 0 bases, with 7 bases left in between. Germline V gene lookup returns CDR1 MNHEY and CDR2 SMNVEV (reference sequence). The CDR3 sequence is CASSPLLNTEAFF. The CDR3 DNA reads TGTGCCAGCAGTCCCCTTCTGAACACTGAAGCTTTCTTT.

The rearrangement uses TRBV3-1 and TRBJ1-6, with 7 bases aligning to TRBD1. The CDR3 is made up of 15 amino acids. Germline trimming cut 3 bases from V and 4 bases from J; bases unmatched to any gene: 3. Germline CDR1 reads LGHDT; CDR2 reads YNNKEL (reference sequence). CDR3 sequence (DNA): TGTGCCAGCAGCCAGACAGGGAGTTATAATTCACCCCTCCACTTT. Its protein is CASSQTGSYNSPLHF.

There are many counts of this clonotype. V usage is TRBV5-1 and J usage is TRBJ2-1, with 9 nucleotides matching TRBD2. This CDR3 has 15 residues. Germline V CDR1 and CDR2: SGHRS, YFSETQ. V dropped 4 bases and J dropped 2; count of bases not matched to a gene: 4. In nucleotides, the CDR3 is TGCGCCAGCAGCAGAGAGCGGGAGGCCTACAATGAGCAGTTCTTC. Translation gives CASSREREAYNEQFF.

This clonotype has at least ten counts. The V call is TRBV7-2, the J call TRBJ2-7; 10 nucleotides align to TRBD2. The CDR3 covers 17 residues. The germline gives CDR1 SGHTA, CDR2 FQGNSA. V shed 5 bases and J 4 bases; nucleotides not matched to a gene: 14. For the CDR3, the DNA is TGTGCCAGCAGCCCAGTGGCCAGCGGGAGGGAAAGTTACGAGCAGTACTTC. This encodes CASSPVASGRESYEQYF.